The present entry profiles one T cell receptor beta chain with its context. Antigen unknown. Germline loops: CDR1 SGHDN, CDR2 FVKESK. Trimming left V 8 bases short and J 6 bases short, with 13 bases between. The CDR3 covers 12 residues. This record comes from a study of a mutant IDH1 vaccine in newly diagnosed glioma. Time point: week 5, during vaccination. Each vaccine dose was 300 ug of mutant IDH1 20-mer peptide, with topical imiquimod. Measured with immunoSEQ multiplex PCR; TCRdb has only the in-frame clones, and not every one. Of approximately 80,000 clones listed, over 75% are singletons. V gene TRBV14 combines with J gene TRBJ1-2, with D unresolved. The receptor comes from a woman in her 50s with glioma. This specimen was PBMCs, taken from a glioma patient whose treatment included an IDH1 peptide vaccine. CDR3 in DNA: TGTGCCAGCGCCCAAGACTTCAATGGCTACACCTTC. Its protein product is CASAQDFNGYTF.